The clone carrying this TCR beta chain was detected ten times or more. Its antigen is not identified. The data were obtained in a study of T cell repertoires in cytomegalovirus infection. Overall study: Both a matching HLA type and CMV infection were indicated by public TCR beta signatures.

Each CDR3 protein is one row after TCRdb ran MiXCR on the reads. There are 55,000 to 85,000 distinct CDR3 sequences in the sample; under 5% occur only once, and about 22% lies in the top ten. Germline V gene sequence: CDR1 MDHEN, CDR2 SYDVKM. The CDR3 spans 15 residues. Trimming at V came to 4 bases and at J to 5 bases, leaving 9 bases not matched to a gene. Findings and limits, study-wide: The cumulative frequency of public TCR beta families distinguished individuals who carried CMV together with the relevant HLA. Predominance within the ex vivo response was attributable to HLA-C-restricted CMV-specific TCR beta clonotypes.

The genes are TRBV28 and TRBJ1-1, with 8 bases that match TRBD1. The sample was PBMCs. The receptor was derived from a human donor in good health (CMV status not recorded). Some clones in this sample may be carry-over from other donors' samples. The CDR3 here is CASSWGDRPGTEAFF. In nucleotides, the CDR3 is TGTGCCAGCAGTTGGGGGGACAGGCCGGGAACTGAAGCTTTCTTT.